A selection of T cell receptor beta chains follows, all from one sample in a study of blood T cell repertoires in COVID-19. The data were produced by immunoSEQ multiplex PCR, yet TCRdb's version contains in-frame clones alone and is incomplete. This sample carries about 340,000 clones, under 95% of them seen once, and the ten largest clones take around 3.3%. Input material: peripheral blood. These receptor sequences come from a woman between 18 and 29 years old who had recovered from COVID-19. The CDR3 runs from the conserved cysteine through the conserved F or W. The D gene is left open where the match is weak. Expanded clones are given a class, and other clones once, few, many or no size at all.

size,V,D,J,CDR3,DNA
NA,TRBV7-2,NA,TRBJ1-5,CASSLAYSQPQHF,TGTGCCAGCAGCTTAGCGTATAGCCAGCCCCAGCATTTT
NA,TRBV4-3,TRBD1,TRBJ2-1,CASSQGQGYNEQFF,TGCGCCAGCAGCCAGGGACAGGGCTACAATGAGCAGTTCTTC
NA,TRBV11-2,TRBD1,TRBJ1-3,CASSLTGGVSGNTIYF,TGTGCCAGCAGCCTTACAGGGGGAGTCTCTGGAAACACCATATATTTT
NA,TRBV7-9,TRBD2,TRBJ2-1,CASSSKGLARGEQFF,TGTGCCAGCAGCTCAAAGGGACTAGCGAGGGGTGAGCAGTTCTTC
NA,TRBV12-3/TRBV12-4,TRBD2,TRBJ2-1,CAILAGDHNEQFF,TGTGCCATCCTAGCGGGAGATCACAATGAGCAGTTCTTC
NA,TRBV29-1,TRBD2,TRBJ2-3,CSVATRLAGEGTQYF,TGCAGCGTCGCAACACGACTAGCGGGAGAGGGAACGCAGTATTTT
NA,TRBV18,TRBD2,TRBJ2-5,CASSPPRTSAVQETQYF,TGTGCCAGCTCACCGCCCCGGACTAGCGCGGTTCAAGAGACCCAGTACTTC
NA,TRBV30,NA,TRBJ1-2,CAWSVRQRSYGYTF,TGTGCCTGGAGTGTACGACAGCGCTCCTATGGCTACACCTTC
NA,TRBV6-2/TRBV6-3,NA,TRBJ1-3,CASSPQVGASGNTIYF,TGTGCCAGCAGTCCACAAGTGGGGGCCTCTGGAAACACCATATATTTT
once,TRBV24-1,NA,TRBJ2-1,CATSDFEAIGEQFF,TGTGCCACCAGTGATTTCGAAGCTATCGGGGAGCAGTTCTTC
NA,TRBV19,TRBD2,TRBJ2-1,CASSIFPSSSGLYNEQFF,TGTGCCAGTAGTATTTTCCCCTCCTCTAGCGGATTATACAATGAGCAGTTCTTC
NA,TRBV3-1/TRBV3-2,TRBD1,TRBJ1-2,CASSLRTGGGYTF,TGTGCCAGCAGCCTTCGGACAGGGGGAGGCTACACCTTC
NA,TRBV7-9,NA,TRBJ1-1,CASSSIPYSGQWAFF,TGTGCCAGCAGCTCAATCCCCTACTCAGGACAGTGGGCTTTCTTT
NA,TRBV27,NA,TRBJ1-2,CASSPLVRGSNYGYTF,TGTGCCAGCAGTCCACTTGTAAGAGGATCTAACTATGGCTACACCTTC
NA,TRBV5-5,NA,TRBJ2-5,CASTLGWETQYF,TGTGCCAGCACCCTGGGCTGGGAGACCCAGTACTTC
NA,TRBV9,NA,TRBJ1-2,CASSPSESNYGYTF,TGTGCCAGCAGCCCCTCAGAATCTAACTATGGCTACACCTTC
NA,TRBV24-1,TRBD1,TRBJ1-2,CATASTGLYGYTF,TGTGCCACCGCCTCGACAGGGCTATATGGCTACACCTTC
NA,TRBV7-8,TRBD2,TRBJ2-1,CASSLGGSTYNEQFF,TGTGCCAGCAGCTTAGGCGGGAGCACCTACAATGAGCAGTTCTTC
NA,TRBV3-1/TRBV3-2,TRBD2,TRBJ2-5,CASSQGLAGEAEETQYF,TGTGCCAGCAGCCAGGGACTAGCGGGAGAGGCTGAGGAGACCCAGTACTTC
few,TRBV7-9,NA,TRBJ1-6,CASSYEGVTSPLHF,TGTGCCAGCAGCTATGAGGGGGTGACTTCACCCCTCCACTTT